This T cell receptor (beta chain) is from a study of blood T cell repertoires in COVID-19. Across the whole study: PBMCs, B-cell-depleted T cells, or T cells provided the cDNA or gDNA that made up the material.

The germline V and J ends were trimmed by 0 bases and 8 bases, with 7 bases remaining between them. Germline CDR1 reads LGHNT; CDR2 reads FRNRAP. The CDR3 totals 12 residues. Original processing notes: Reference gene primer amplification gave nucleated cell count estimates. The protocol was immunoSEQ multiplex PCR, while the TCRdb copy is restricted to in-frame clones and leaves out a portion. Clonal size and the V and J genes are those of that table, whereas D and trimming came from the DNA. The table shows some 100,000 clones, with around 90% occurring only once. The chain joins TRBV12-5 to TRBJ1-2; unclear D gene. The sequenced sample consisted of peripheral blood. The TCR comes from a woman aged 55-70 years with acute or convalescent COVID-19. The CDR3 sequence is CASGLVSQGYTF. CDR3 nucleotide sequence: TGTGCTAGTGGTTTGGTATCTCAGGGCTACACCTTC. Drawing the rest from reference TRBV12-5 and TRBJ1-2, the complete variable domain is DARVTQTPRHKVTEMGQEVTMRCQPILGHNTVFWYRQTMMQGLELLAYFRNRAPLDDSGMPKDRFSAEMPDATLATLKIQPSEPRDSAVYFCASGLVSQGYTFGSGTRLTVV.